A selection of T cell receptor beta chains follows, all from one sample in a study of cytomegalovirus exposure and HLA in healthy donors. Sequenced by immunoSEQ multiplex PCR; TCRdb stores in-frame clones only, minus some. Among just over 200,000 clones listed, about 81% were seen once. The sequencing input was PBMCs. The receptors originated from a woman in her forties in good health and CMV-seronegative. The CDR3 runs from the conserved cysteine through the conserved F or W.

TRBV11-1	TRBJ2-1	CASSLGGSEQFF
TRBV28	TRBJ2-5	CASSLFLETQYF
TRBV6-5	TRBJ2-3	CASSLTAATDTQYF
TRBV10-2	TRBJ2-7	CASSPYRDYEQYF
TRBV5-6	TRBJ2-1	CASSRGLDPYNEQFF
TRBV5-1	TRBJ1-1	CASSLDRTRLGDTEAFF
TRBV4-1	TRBJ2-5	CASSHDPSGVQETQYF
TRBV15	TRBJ1-1	CATSRDINRDRSAFF
TRBV28	TRBJ1-2	CASSSAGGYTF
TRBV19	TRBJ1-5	CASSPGGRQPQHF
TRBV27	TRBJ1-5	CASSPRGDSQPRPQHF
TRBV19	TRBJ2-5	CASSIEDTDQETQYF
TRBV5-1	TRBJ1-1	CASSQMNTEAFF
TRBV7-3	TRBJ2-1	CASSLSGESYNEQFF
TRBV6-1	TRBJ1-5	CASLLGGQPQHF
TRBV7-9	TRBJ2-1	CASSRGSYEQFF
TRBV7-9	TRBJ2-7	CASSLGAGVRNEQYF
TRBV5-8	TRBJ1-4	CASSLDPRTGWDEKLFF
TRBV13	TRBJ2-5	CASSSLTETQYF
TRBV18	TRBJ1-5	CASSPPSGGESNQPQHF
TRBV6-4	TRBJ2-3	CASSDSSLAGGVTDTQYF
TRBV27	TRBJ1-5	CASSYSSNQPQHF
TRBV28	TRBJ1-1	CASSPLTGEAFF
TRBV18	TRBJ1-1	CASSPGLAENTEAFF
TRBV7-8	TRBJ2-3	CASKRLTSTDTQYF
TRBV19	TRBJ1-2	CASSMAGSSYGYTF
TRBV18	TRBJ1-1	CASSPFSDSAEAFF
TRBV4-1	TRBJ1-1	CASSPTLQEGITEAFF
TRBV6-4	TRBJ1-6	CASRATTGIYSPLHF
TRBV2	TRBJ2-2	CASSELPQGLAGRKGELFF
TRBV5-8	TRBJ1-4	CASSLGDNVVTTNEKLFF
TRBV20-1	TRBJ2-5	CSASRALYQYF
TRBV7-9	TRBJ2-5	CASSFTRGGPETQYF
TRBV7-3	TRBJ2-5	CASSANARETQYF
TRBV11-2	TRBJ1-4	CASSRAGVTNEKLFF
TRBV11-3	TRBJ2-6	CASSLRDRQTHSGANVLTF
TRBV5-6	TRBJ1-4	CASSSGTHHNEKLFF
TRBV7-8	TRBJ2-2	CASSFPGNTGELFF
TRBV28	TRBJ2-5	CASSLRLAGVRETQYF
TRBV7-8	TRBJ2-7	CASSLGAAGASSYEQYF
TRBV5-1	TRBJ1-2	CASRLTGGTDGYTF
TRBV6-5	TRBJ1-1	CASSYRGSTEAFF
TRBV28	TRBJ1-5	CASSPRTGIYSNQPQHF
TRBV4-1	TRBJ2-3	CASSQRPVAEGLSTDTQYF
TRBV27	TRBJ2-1	CASSPPRVSEQFF
TRBV30	TRBJ2-1	CAWLPSGLAGGPWEQFF
TRBV6-5	TRBJ1-1	CASSSRGKFAFF
TRBV30	TRBJ1-5	CAWSVRTGYGPTFSNQPQHF
TRBV25-1	TRBJ2-1	CASSARRVTYNEQFF
TRBV6-5	TRBJ1-2	CASNKMRGGYTF
TRBV12-5	TRBJ2-3	CASGRAFGTGAYTQYF
TRBV5-6	TRBJ2-7	CASSLGDYPSYEQYF
TRBV10-1	TRBJ2-3	CASSEGDREVSRWTDTQYF
TRBV11-2	TRBJ2-7	CASSLIKRDRGTSYEQYF
TRBV18	TRBJ2-7	CASSPSTGGANEQYF
TRBV14	TRBJ1-1	CASSPRTGVETEAFF
TRBV28	TRBJ2-2	CASSFGRGDTGELFF
TRBV2	TRBJ2-5	CASSEQGPGETQYF
TRBV7-2	TRBJ2-7	CASSLGPADVSYEQYF